The 12 T cell receptor beta chains listed next were all sequenced from one sample in a study of T cell responses to AZD1222 COVID-19 vaccine. Assay: immunoSEQ multiplex PCR; the TCRdb copy retains only in-frame clones and omits some. The sample includes about 92,000 clones, roughly 90% seen only once; the top ten take about 3%. The sample here was peripheral blood, taken on day 0 of AZD1222 vaccination. Source of these receptors: an adult in good health.

The J gene is TRBJ1-5, the V gene TRBV4-1; no definite D call. V was cut by 0 bases and J by 5 bases, with 11 bases left in between. Germline-derived CDR1 and CDR2 are MGHRA and YSYEKL. The CDR3 has 15 residues. The CDR3 loop reads CASSQDGGGHQPQHF. Written as DNA, the CDR3 is TGCGCCAGCAGCCAAGACGGCGGCGGCCATCAGCCCCAGCATTTT.

The V gene is TRBV30, the J gene TRBJ1-4; D is perhaps TRBD1 (5 bases). The V end was cut by 0 bases, the J end by 7 bases, with 12 bases between. CDR1 and CDR2 from the germline V gene are GTSNPN and SVGIG (reference sequence). There are 14 residues in the CDR3. DNA for the CDR3: TGTGCCTGGAGTGTAAGAGGGGCGGTTGAAAAACTGTTTTTT. It specifies CAWSVRGAVEKLFF.

In DNA, the CDR3 is TGTGCCTGGAGTATCGGGGAAGTTCCCACTGAAGCTTTCTTT. Amino acid sequence: CAWSIGEVPTEAFF. The rearrangement uses TRBV30 and TRBJ1-1; D remains unclear. The CDR3 has 14 residues. Germline V gene sequence: CDR1 GTSNPN, CDR2 SVGIG (reference sequence). Trimming cost V 2 bases and J 4 bases, with 14 bases left between them.

This chain joins TRBV18 and TRBJ2-3; D uncertain. Germline CDR1 reads KGHSH; CDR2 reads LQKENI. CDR3 size: 14 residues. The V end was cut by 0 bases, the J end by 6 bases, with 10 bases between. DNA for the CDR3: TGTGCCAGCTCACCACCGCTTCAGCACGATACGCAGTATTTT. It yields the protein CASSPPLQHDTQYF.

The gene calls are TRBV2 and TRBJ2-3, with D perhaps given as TRBD1 or TRBD2 (5 bases each). The CDR3 has 14 amino acids. V lost 7 bases and J lost 2, with 13 bases in between. Germline V lookup: CDR1 SNHLY, CDR2 FYNNEI. The CDR3 DNA reads as TGTGCCAGCACGGTTTTCGGGACCACAGATACGCAGTATTTT. Its translation: CASTVFGTTDTQYF.

V gene TRBV11-3 combines with J gene TRBJ2-7; 12 bases align to TRBD2. CDR3 size: 14 residues. After removal of 5 bases from V and 7 bases from J, the junction contained 6 bases not matched to a gene. From germline, CDR1 is SGHNT and CDR2 YENEEA. CDR3: CASSPSGRAGEQYF. CDR3 DNA: TGTGCCAGCAGCCCTAGCGGGAGGGCGGGTGAGCAGTACTTC.

The rearrangement links TRBV6-1 to TRBJ2-7, with D uncertain. V lost 2 bases to trimming and J lost 0 bases, with 11 bases between them. This CDR3 contains 15 residues. Per germline, CDR1 MNHNS and CDR2 SASEGT. Written as DNA, the CDR3 is TGTGCCAGCAGTGAAAGGGTGGAACACTCCTACGAGCAGTACTTC. Its protein product is CASSERVEHSYEQYF.

In this sample, this clone turned up once. The chain is built from TRBV6-5 and TRBJ1-3; no definite D call. Between the trimmed V and J ends, which lost 0 bases and 0 bases, there was a span of 3 bases. Germline CDR1 and CDR2: MNHEY and SVGAGI. The CDR3 has 14 amino acids. The CDR3 DNA reads TGTGCCAGCAGTTACTCTTACTCTGGAAACACCATATATTTT. It specifies CASSYSYSGNTIYF.

The chain has TRBV6-2 or TRBV6-3 and TRBJ2-7, with 12 bases aligning to TRBD1. The germline CDR1 and CDR2 sequences are MNHEY and SVGEGT. This CDR3 is 14 amino acids long. The ends lost 4 bases at V and 5 bases at J; junction bases unmatched: 3. Written as DNA, the CDR3 is TGTGCCAGCAGTTCCGGGACAGGGGGCGACGAGCAGTACTTC. It translates to CASSSGTGGDEQYF.

There are a few counts of this clone. V usage is TRBV27 and J usage is TRBJ2-5; 10 nucleotides match TRBD2. Germline trimming cut 3 bases from V and 1 base from J; bases unmatched to any gene: 5. CDR1 is MNHEY, CDR2 SMNVEV, per germline (reference sequence). The length of the CDR3 is 16 residues. CDR3 DNA sequence: TGTGCCAGCAGTTTGGGAGCGGGAGGGCCCCAAGAGACCCAGTACTTC. Its protein product is CASSLGAGGPQETQYF.

This rearrangement joins TRBV5-6 to TRBJ2-1; TRBD2 agrees at 9 bases. Germline trimming cut 0 bases from V and 2 bases from J; bases unmatched to any gene: 3. The CDR3 is 16 amino acids. Germline loops: CDR1 SGHDT, CDR2 YYEEEE. CDR3 amino acids: CASSLDGLATYNEQFF. Written as DNA, the CDR3 is TGTGCCAGCAGCTTGGATGGACTAGCGACCTACAATGAGCAGTTCTTC.

The CDR3, as DNA: TGTGCCAGCTATGACAGGGCACTCACCGGGGAGCTGTTTTTT. This encodes CASYDRALTGELFF. The chain recombines TRBV2 with TRBJ2-2; the match to TRBD1 covers 7 bases. CDR1 is SNHLY and CDR2 is FYNNEI in the germline V gene. This CDR3 has 14 residues. Trimming took 8 bases from V and 4 from J; bases not matched to a gene: 7. Full variable domain (remainder filled in from reference TRBV2 and TRBJ2-2): EPEVTQTPSHQVTQMGQEVILRCVPISNHLYFYWYRQILGQKVEFLVSFYNNEISEKSEIFDDQFSVERPDGSNFTLKIRSTKLEDSAMYFCASYDRALTGELFFGEGSRLTVL.